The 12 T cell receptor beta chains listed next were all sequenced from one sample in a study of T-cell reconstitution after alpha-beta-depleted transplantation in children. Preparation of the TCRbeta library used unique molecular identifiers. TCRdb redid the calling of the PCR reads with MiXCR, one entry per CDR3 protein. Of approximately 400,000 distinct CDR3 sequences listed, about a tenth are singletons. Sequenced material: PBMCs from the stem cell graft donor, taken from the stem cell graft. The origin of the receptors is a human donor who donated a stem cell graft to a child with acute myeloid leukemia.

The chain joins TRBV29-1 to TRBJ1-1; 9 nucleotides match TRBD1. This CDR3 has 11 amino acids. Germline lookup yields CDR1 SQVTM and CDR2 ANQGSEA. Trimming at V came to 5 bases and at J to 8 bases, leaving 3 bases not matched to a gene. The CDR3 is CSVQQGAEAFF. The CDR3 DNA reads TGCAGCGTTCAACAGGGGGCAGAAGCTTTCTTT.

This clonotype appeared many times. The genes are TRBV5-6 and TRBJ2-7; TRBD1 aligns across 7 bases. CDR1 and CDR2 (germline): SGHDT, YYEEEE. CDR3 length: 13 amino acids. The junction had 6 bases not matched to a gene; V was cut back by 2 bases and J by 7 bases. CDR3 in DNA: TGTGCCAGCAGCTTCGACAGGGCGGTTGAGCAGTACGTC. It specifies CASSFDRAVEQYV.

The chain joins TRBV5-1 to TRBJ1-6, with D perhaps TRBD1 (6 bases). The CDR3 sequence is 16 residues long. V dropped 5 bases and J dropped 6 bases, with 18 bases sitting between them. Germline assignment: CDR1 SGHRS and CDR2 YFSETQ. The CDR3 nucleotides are TGCGCCAGCAGTCTCGACCCGACAGGACCTAATTCACCCCTCCACTTT. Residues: CASSLDPTGPNSPLHF.

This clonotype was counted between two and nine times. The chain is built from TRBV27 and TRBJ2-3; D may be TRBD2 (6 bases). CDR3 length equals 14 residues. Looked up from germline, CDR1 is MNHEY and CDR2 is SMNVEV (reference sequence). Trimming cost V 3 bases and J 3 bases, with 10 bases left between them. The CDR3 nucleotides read TGTGCCAGCAGTTTTTACGGGGGTACAGATACGCAGTATTTT. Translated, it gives CASSFYGGTDTQYF.

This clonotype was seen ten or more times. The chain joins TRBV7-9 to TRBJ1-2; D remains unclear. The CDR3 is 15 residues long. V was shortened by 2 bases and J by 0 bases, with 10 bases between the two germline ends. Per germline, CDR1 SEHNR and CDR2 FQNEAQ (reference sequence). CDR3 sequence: CASSLTAGPNYGYTF. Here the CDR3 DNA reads TGTGCCAGCAGCTTAACTGCCGGCCCTAACTATGGCTACACCTTC.

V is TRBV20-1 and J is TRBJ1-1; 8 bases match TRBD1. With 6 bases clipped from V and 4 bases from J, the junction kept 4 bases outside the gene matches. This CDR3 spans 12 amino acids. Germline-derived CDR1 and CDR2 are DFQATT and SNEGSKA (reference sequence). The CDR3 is CSAAQGGTEAFF. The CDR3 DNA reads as TGCAGTGCGGCACAGGGGGGCACTGAAGCTTTCTTT.

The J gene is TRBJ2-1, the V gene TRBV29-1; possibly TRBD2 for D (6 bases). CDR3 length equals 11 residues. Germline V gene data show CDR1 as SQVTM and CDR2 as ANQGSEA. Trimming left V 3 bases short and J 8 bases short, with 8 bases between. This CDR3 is CSVDWGDEQFF. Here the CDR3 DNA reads TGCAGCGTTGACTGGGGGGATGAGCAGTTCTTC.

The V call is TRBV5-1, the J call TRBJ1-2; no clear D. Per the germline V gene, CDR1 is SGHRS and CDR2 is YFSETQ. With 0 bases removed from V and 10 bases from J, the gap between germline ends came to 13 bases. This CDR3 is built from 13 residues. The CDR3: CASSLAGLSSYTF. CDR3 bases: TGCGCCAGCAGCTTGGCCGGGCTTTCATCCTACACCTTC.

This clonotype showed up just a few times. The CDR3 nucleotides are TGCGCCAGCAGCTTGGGACTCAGCAGGGCCCAGAACACTGAAGCTTTCTTT. Its translation is CASSLGLSRAQNTEAFF. The chain carries TRBV5-1 and TRBJ1-1; perhaps TRBD1 as D (5 bases). Trimming removed 0 bases at V and 1 base at J, with 16 bases between. This CDR3 is 17 amino acids long. From germline, CDR1 is SGHRS and CDR2 YFSETQ. The full variable domain, completed using reference TRBV5-1 and TRBJ1-1, is KAGVTQTPRYLIKTRGQQVTLSCSPISGHRSVSWYQQTPGQGLQFLFEYFSETQRNKGNFPGRFSGRQFSNSRSEMNVSTLELGDSALYLCASSLGLSRAQNTEAFFGQGTRLTVV.

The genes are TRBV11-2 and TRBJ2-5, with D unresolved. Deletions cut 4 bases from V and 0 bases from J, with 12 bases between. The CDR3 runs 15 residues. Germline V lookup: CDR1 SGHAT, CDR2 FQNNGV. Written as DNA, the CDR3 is TGTGCCAGCAGCTCAGCGCGCAGATACCAAGAGACCCAGTACTTC. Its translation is CASSSARRYQETQYF.

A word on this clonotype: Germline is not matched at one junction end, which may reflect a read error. DNA for the CDR3: TGTGCCACCAGCTTAGGGGCAGGATCCAATGAGCAGTTCTTC. Translated, it gives CATSLGAGSNEQFF. This sequence joins TRBV7-9 and TRBJ2-1; TRBD1 might be the D (5 bases). The CDR3 is 14 residues long. CDR1 and CDR2 (germline): SEHNR, FQNEAQ (reference sequence).

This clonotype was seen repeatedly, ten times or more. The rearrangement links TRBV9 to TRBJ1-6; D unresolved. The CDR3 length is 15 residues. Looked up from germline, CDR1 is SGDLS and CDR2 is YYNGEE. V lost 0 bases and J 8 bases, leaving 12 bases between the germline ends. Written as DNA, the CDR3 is TGTGCCAGCAGCGTAGGCGGGATCCCCGATTCACCCCTCCACTTT. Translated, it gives CASSVGGIPDSPLHF.